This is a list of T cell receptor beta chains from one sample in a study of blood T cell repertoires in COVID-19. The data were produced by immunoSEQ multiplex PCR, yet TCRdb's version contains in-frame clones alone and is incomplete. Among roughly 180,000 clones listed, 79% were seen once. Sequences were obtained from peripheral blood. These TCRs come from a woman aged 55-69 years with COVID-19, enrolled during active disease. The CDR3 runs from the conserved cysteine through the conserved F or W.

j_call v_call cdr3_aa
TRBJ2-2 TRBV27 CASSRMLQDNTGELFF
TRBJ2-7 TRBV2 CASSESAGGPYEQYF
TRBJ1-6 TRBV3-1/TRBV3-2 CASSHGVGARNSPLHF
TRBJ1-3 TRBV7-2 CASSLVRGSPSGNTIYF
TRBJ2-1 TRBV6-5 CASTGTDYNEQFF
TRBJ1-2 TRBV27 CASSLRTGGASYGYTF
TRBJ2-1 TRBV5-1 CASSSGTSGRSYNEQFF
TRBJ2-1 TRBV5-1 CASSLESGGPLEQFF
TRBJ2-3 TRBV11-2 CASSLTGARASDTQYF
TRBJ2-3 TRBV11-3 CASSYSRGGARTDTQYF
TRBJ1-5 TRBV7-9 CASSPTGNQPQHF
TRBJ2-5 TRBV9 CASSADDRVQETQYF
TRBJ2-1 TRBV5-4 CASSLGGQGIHEQFF
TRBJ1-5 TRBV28 CASSLTGGVQPQHF
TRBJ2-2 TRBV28 CASVGVTGELFF
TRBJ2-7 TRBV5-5 CASSFQTGQVVYEQYF
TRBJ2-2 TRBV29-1 CSASPGTGLAGELFF
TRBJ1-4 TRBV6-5 CASTSGDATNEKLFF
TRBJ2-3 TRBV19 CASRDRGHTDTQYF
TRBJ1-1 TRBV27 CASTGGAGTEAFF
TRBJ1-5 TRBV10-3 CAISVGQGIGQPQHF
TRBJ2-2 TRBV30 CAWERGANTGELFF
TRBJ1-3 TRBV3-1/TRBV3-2 CASSQARVNSGNTIYF
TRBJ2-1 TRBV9 CASSVASSYNEQFF
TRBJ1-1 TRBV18 CASSYGQATEAFF
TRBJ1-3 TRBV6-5 CASSYDGISGNTIYF
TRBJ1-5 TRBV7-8 CASSRAHDRHNLQPQHF